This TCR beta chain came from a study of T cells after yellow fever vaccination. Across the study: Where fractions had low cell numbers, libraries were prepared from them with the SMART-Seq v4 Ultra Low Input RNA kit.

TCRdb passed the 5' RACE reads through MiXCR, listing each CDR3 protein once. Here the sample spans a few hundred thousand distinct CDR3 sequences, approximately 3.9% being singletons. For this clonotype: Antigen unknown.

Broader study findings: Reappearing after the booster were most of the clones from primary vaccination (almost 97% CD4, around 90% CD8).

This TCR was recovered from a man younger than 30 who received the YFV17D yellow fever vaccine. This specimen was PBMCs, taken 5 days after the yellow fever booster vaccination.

The CDR3 DNA sequence: TGTGCCAGCGCCACCGAGGGGGTGAGTTACGAGCAGTACGTC. This gives the protein CASATEGVSYEQYV. The V call is TRBV6-6, the J call TRBJ2-7, with a weak D call TRBD1 (6 bases). Trimming shortened V by 8 bases and J by 4 bases, and 18 bases separated the two germline ends. This CDR3 region has 14 residues. Germline V gene sequence: CDR1 MNHNY, CDR2 SVGAGI (reference sequence).